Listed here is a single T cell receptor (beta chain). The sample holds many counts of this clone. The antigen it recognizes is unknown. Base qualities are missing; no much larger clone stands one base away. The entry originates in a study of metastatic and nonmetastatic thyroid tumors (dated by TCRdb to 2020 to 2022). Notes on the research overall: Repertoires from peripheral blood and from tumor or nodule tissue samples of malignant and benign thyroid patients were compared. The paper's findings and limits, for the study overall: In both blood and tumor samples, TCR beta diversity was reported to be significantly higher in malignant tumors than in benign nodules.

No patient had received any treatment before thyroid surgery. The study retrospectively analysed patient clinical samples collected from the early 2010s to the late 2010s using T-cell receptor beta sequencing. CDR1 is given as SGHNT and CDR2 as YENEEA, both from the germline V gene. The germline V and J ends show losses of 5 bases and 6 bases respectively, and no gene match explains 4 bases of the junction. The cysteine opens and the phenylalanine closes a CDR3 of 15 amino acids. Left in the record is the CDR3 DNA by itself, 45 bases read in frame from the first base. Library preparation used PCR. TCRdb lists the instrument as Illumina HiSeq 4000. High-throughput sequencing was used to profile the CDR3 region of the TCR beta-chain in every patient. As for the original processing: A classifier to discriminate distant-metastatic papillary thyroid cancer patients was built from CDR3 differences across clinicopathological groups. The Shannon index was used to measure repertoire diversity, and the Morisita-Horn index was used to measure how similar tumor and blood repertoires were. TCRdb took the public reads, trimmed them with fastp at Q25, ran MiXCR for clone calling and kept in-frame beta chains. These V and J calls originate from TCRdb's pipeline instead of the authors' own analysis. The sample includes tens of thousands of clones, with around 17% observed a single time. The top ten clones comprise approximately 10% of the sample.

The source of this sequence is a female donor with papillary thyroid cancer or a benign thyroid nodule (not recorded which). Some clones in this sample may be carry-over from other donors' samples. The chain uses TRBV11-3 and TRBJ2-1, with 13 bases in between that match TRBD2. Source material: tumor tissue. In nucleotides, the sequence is TGTGCCAGCAGCAAACTAGCGGGAGGGTTCAATGAGCAGTTCTTC. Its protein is CASSKLAGGFNEQFF. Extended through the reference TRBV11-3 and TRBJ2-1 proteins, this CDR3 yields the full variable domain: EAGVVQSPRYKIIEKKQPVAFWCNPISGHNTLYWYLQNLGQGPELLIRYENEEAVDDSQLPKDRFSAERLKGVDSTLKIQPAELGDSAVYLCASSKLAGGFNEQFFGPGTRLTVL.